The 29 T cell receptor beta chains reported below all come from one sample, sequenced in a study of T-cell reconstitution after alpha-beta-depleted transplantation in children. It was with unique molecular identifiers that the TCRbeta library was prepared. TCRdb analysed the PCR reads with MiXCR anew, one entry per CDR3 protein. The table has 95,000 to 150,000 distinct CDR3 sequences, about 23% seen once; the top ten hold under 12%. Material: PBMCs, mostly from graft donor cells, obtained 180 days after TCRalphabeta/CD19-depleted stem cell transplant. The receptors were sampled from a male patient under 10 years old who had a stem cell transplant for chronic granulomatous disease, so the T cells may come from the graft donor.

In this sample, this clonotype turned up many times. V is TRBV28 and J is TRBJ2-1, with D possibly being TRBD1 (6 bases). Per the germline V gene, CDR1 is MDHEN and CDR2 is SYDVKM. V was shortened by 5 bases and J by 2 bases, with 13 bases between the two germline ends. The CDR3 has 15 amino acids. The CDR3 spells CASSPRTAAYNEQFF. CDR3 in DNA: TGTGCCAGCAGTCCACGGACAGCGGCCTACAATGAGCAGTTCTTC.

This chain uses TRBV29-1 with TRBJ2-7; D unresolved. The CDR3 loop spans 12 amino acids. CDR1 is SQVTM and CDR2 is ANQGSEA in the germline V gene. The V end was cut by 1 base, the J end by 2 bases, with 6 bases between. This CDR3 reads CSVEVGAYEQYF. CDR3 DNA sequence: TGCAGCGTTGAAGTTGGAGCCTACGAGCAGTACTTC.

This clonotype was seen a handful of times. CDR3 protein: CASKAEAYEQYF. CDR3 in DNA: TGTGCCAGCAAGGCTGAGGCCTACGAGCAGTACTTC. V usage is TRBV2 and J usage is TRBJ2-7; D gene unclear. The V gene's germline CDR1 is SNHLY and CDR2 FYNNEI. V was pared by 7 bases and J by 2 bases, with 9 bases between. This CDR3 is 12 amino acids long.

A few counts support this clonotype. The chain couples TRBV5-1 to TRBJ2-1, with D perhaps matching TRBD2 (6 bases). This CDR3 is built from 14 residues. The V end lost 5 bases, the J end lost 5 bases, and 14 bases lay between the germline ends. Germline CDR1 reads SGHRS; CDR2 reads YFSETQ. The CDR3 bases are TGCGCCAGCAGTAGGGAGGCCAAACACAATGAGCAGTTCTTC. Translation gives CASSREAKHNEQFF.

This clonotype was seen at least ten times. This chain uses TRBV6-2 or TRBV6-3 with TRBJ2-2, with D perhaps matching TRBD1 (6 bases). Trimming removed 2 bases at V and 3 bases at J, with 10 bases between. This CDR3 spans 15 amino acids. Germline CDR1 and CDR2: MNHEY and SVGEGT. This CDR3 is CASSYGQTYTGELFF. The CDR3 DNA is TGTGCCAGCAGTTACGGACAGACCTACACCGGGGAGCTGTTTTTT.

The rearrangement uses TRBV11-2 and TRBJ2-2, with D uncertain. CDR1 is SGHAT and CDR2 is FQNNGV in the germline V gene. Trimming took 5 bases from V and 0 from J, leaving 10 bases between them. The CDR3 contains 15 residues. The CDR3 loop is CASSTTLTNTGELFF. CDR3 DNA sequence: TGTGCCAGCAGCACGACACTTACGAACACCGGGGAGCTGTTTTTT.

This clonotype was picked up many times. One junction end does not reproduce the germline sequence, and a read error may be involved. The chain combines TRBV29-1 with TRBJ2-5; TRBD1 matches 8 bases. Germline V gene sequence: CDR1 SQVTM, CDR2 ANQGSEA. CDR3 length: 13 amino acids. The CDR3 nucleotides read TGCAGCGTGGAAGTCAGGGGGCGAGAGACCCAGTACTTC. Amino acid sequence: CSVEVRGRETQYF.

This rearrangement joins TRBV7-6 to TRBJ2-1; TRBD1 or TRBD2 may be the D gene (5 bases each). Germline assignment: CDR1 SGHVS and CDR2 FNYEAQ. V was trimmed by 1 base and J by 10 bases, leaving 20 bases between them. This CDR3 comprises 16 residues. In DNA, the CDR3 is TGTGCCAGCAGCTTAGGGGGCTATGGCCGGGAAGGGGAGCAGTTCTTC. This codes for CASSLGGYGREGEQFF.

This clonotype was seen many times. The CDR3 DNA follows: TGTGCCAGCAGTTACAGGGAAACCGGGGAGCTGTTTTTT. It codes for CASSYRETGELFF. V and J are TRBV6-5 and TRBJ2-2; D remains ambiguous. Between the trimmed V and J ends, which lost 2 bases and 5 bases, there was a span of 6 bases. Germline V gene sequence: CDR1 MNHEY, CDR2 SVGAGI. The CDR3 sequence is 13 residues long.

This clonotype has at least ten counts. V usage is TRBV7-8 and J usage is TRBJ2-3; no clear D gene. CDR1 and CDR2 from the germline V gene are SGHVS and FQNEAQ. Trimming took 0 bases from V and 0 from J, leaving 4 bases between them. The CDR3 covers 14 residues. The CDR3 here is CASSLATSTDTQYF. CDR3 DNA sequence: TGTGCCAGCAGCTTAGCGACTAGCACAGATACGCAGTATTTT.

Here the CDR3 reads CASSLRDSTDTQYF. CDR3 DNA: TGCGCCAGCAGCTTGAGGGATAGCACAGATACGCAGTATTTT. This chain connects TRBV5-1 to TRBJ2-3, with D hard to call. CDR3 length equals 14 residues. Germline V gene data show CDR1 as SGHRS and CDR2 as YFSETQ. V was trimmed by 1 base and J by 0 bases, leaving 6 bases between them.

This clonotype was recorded many times. The V and J genes are TRBV20-1 and TRBJ2-1; 9 nucleotides line up with TRBD1. Germline V gene data show CDR1 as DFQATT and CDR2 as SNEGSKA (reference sequence). V was pared by 7 bases and J by 10 bases, with 8 bases of the junction left unmatched. This CDR3 spans 12 amino acids. CDR3 bases: TGCAGTGGGGGACAGGGAAGTTACGAGCAGTTCTTC. This sequence encodes CSGGQGSYEQFF.

The CDR3, as DNA: TGTGCCAGCAGCTTACTCGCGAATGAGCAGTTCTTC. This translates into CASSLLANEQFF. The V gene is TRBV7-2, the J gene TRBJ2-1; no definite D call. Looked up from germline, CDR1 is SGHTA and CDR2 is FQGNSA. The V end was cut by 2 bases, the J end by 7 bases, with 6 bases between. The CDR3 extends over 12 amino acids.

This clonotype showed up many times. The chain joins TRBV7-2 to TRBJ2-3; D is ambiguous. The CDR3 loop spans 16 amino acids. The V gene lost 4 bases and the J gene lost 0 bases, with 14 bases spanning the gap. The germline CDR1 and CDR2 sequences are SGHTA and FQGNSA. The CDR3: CASSYRSKTSTDTQYF. The CDR3 DNA reads TGTGCCAGCAGCTACAGAAGCAAGACTAGCACAGATACGCAGTATTTT.

In its sample, this clonotype was seen many times. The chain combines TRBV12-3 or TRBV12-4 with TRBJ2-5, with 7 bases aligning to TRBD1. Trimming removed 5 bases from V and 6 bases from J; junction bases left unmatched: 9. The CDR3 consists of 14 residues. The CDR3 sequence is CASSRDREWKTQYF. The CDR3 region has the DNA TGTGCCAGCAGTCGAGACAGGGAGTGGAAGACCCAGTACTTC.

The chain has TRBV3-1 and TRBJ1-5, with a weak D call TRBD1 (5 bases). The CDR3 has 15 amino acids. Germline CDR1 LGHDT, CDR2 YNNKEL (reference sequence). The germline V and J ends were trimmed by 2 bases and 3 bases, with 11 bases remaining between them. DNA for the CDR3: TGTGCCAGCAGCCAAAAAACGGGGCCCAATCAGCCCCAGCATTTT. As protein: CASSQKTGPNQPQHF.

This clonotype was counted between two and nine times. This chain joins TRBV15 and TRBJ2-1; D ambiguous. The CDR3 extends over 13 amino acids. Germline-derived CDR1 and CDR2 are LNHNV and YYDKDF (reference sequence). The V end lost 5 bases, the J end lost 0 bases, and 5 bases lay between the germline ends. The CDR3 DNA reads TGTGCCACCAGCCCGAGCTCCTACAATGAGCAGTTCTTC. As protein: CATSPSSYNEQFF. Full variable domain (outside the CDR3, taken from reference TRBV15 and TRBJ2-1): DAMVIQNPRYQVTQFGKPVTLSCSQTLNHNVMYWYQQKSSQAPKLLFHYYDKDFNNEADTPDNFQSRRPNTSFCFLDIRSPGLGDTAMYLCATSPSSYNEQFFGPGTRLTVL.

The sample holds many counts of this clonotype. The CDR3: CSARPRTTNTGELFF. The CDR3, as DNA: TGCAGTGCTAGACCCCGGACAACGAACACCGGGGAGCTGTTTTTT. The chain joins TRBV20-1 to TRBJ2-2, with D maybe TRBD1 (5 bases). Germline CDR1 and CDR2: DFQATT and SNEGSKA (reference sequence). The CDR3 runs to 15 residues. Trimming pared 2 bases from V and 0 bases from J, leaving 10 bases between.

This clonotype was picked up many times. V usage is TRBV6-5 and J usage is TRBJ1-1, with D maybe TRBD1 (6 bases). Germline CDR1 MNHEY, CDR2 SVGAGI. V shed 5 bases and J shed 5 bases, with 9 bases lying between them. The CDR3 is 12 amino acids. CDR3: CASSRTGTEAFF. CDR3 bases: TGTGCCAGCAGTCGAACAGGGACTGAAGCTTTCTTT.

The rearrangement links TRBV10-2 to TRBJ2-3; 7 nucleotides match TRBD2. V was clipped by 4 bases and J by 4 bases; unmatched bases: 2. The CDR3 length is 13 residues. Germline lookup yields CDR1 WSHSY and CDR2 SAAADI. The CDR3 nucleotides are TGCGCCAGCAGTGGTCGGGAGGCAGATACGCAGTATTTT. Translated, it gives CASSGREADTQYF.

The chain employs TRBV29-1 and TRBJ2-7; D assignment may be TRBD1 or TRBD2 (7 bases each). Trimming left V 6 bases short and J 4 bases short, with 16 bases between. From germline, CDR1 is SQVTM and CDR2 ANQGSEA. The CDR3 consists of 13 residues. Here the CDR3 reads CSVEGGGPYEQYF. The CDR3 DNA is TGCAGCGTAGAGGGAGGGGGCCCGTACGAGCAGTACTTC.

This clonotype was recorded a few times. The chain combines TRBV5-4 with TRBJ2-1, with D perhaps matching TRBD1 (5 bases). V gave up 2 bases and J gave up 0 bases, with 9 bases separating them. CDR3 length: 15 amino acids. Germline values: CDR1 SGHNT, CDR2 YYREEE (reference sequence). In DNA, the CDR3 is TGTGCCAGCAGCTTTCGACAGAGCTCCTACAATGAGCAGTTCTTC. Protein sequence: CASSFRQSSYNEQFF.

In its sample, this clonotype was seen a few times. This chain links TRBV20-1 with TRBJ1-5; tentative D call: TRBD1 (6 bases). The CDR3 totals 16 residues. Germline V gives CDR1 DFQATT, CDR2 SNEGSKA (reference sequence). V shed 4 bases and J shed 1 base, with 17 bases lying between them. The CDR3 nucleotides read TGCAGTGCTATCAGGGACAAGGGAGCCAGCAATCAGCCCCAGCATTTT. Translated, it gives CSAIRDKGASNQPQHF.

Only a few counts were recorded for this clonotype. The chain uses TRBV20-1 and TRBJ1-5; D is unresolved. Germline V lookup: CDR1 DFQATT, CDR2 SNEGSKA (reference sequence). The V and J ends lost 3 bases and 2 bases respectively, with 11 bases between them. The CDR3 loop spans 14 amino acids. The CDR3: CSASDGRGNQPQHF. DNA of the CDR3: TGCAGTGCTAGTGATGGTAGGGGCAATCAGCCCCAGCATTTT.

This clonotype was seen only once. A much larger clone sits a single nucleotide away, making a read error possible. This chain uses TRBV12-3 or TRBV12-4 with TRBJ2-5, with no clear D. The CDR3 consists of 13 residues. The V gene lost 1 base and the J gene lost 5 bases, with 8 bases spanning the gap. The CDR3 DNA reads as TGTGCCAGCAGTTTAGTGACCTGGGAGACCCAGTACTTC. It translates to CASSLVTWETQYF.

This clonotype was observed a few times. V gene TRBV7-2 combines with J gene TRBJ1-2, with a weak D call TRBD1 (5 bases). The germline V gene encodes CDR1 SGHTA and CDR2 FQGNSA. The V and J ends lost 3 bases and 8 bases respectively, with 13 bases between them. The CDR3 totals 13 residues. As DNA, the CDR3 is TGTGCCAGCAGCTTGATCGCAGGGTCCGGCTACACCTTC. This sequence encodes CASSLIAGSGYTF.

Here the CDR3 reads CASNQAGGPLNYEQYF. In nucleotides, the CDR3 is TGTGCCAGCAATCAAGCGGGGGGGCCCCTCAATTACGAGCAGTACTTC. This chain connects TRBV7-2 to TRBJ2-7; 10 bases align to TRBD2. The CDR3 runs to 16 residues. The J segment lost 4 bases and the V segment lost 7 bases, leaving 13 bases of the junction unmatched. CDR1 and CDR2 (germline): SGHTA, FQGNSA.

This clonotype came up many times. This chain links TRBV12-3 or TRBV12-4 with TRBJ2-7; D possibly corresponds to TRBD2 (5 bases). Trimming removed 6 bases from V and 2 bases from J, with 11 bases in between. The CDR3 spans 13 residues. The CDR3 spells CASSDGSPYEQYF. The CDR3 nucleotides read TGTGCCAGCAGCGATGGGAGTCCCTACGAGCAGTACTTC.

This clonotype showed up many times. This chain links TRBV5-1 with TRBJ2-7; no firm D call. Trimming left V 2 bases short and J 1 base short, with 10 bases between. The CDR3 runs 14 residues. Germline lookup yields CDR1 SGHRS and CDR2 YFSETQ. The CDR3 region is CASSFSSHSYEQYF. The CDR3 coding sequence is TGCGCCAGCAGCTTCAGCAGCCATTCCTACGAGCAGTACTTC. Full variable domain (rest looked up from reference TRBV5-1 and TRBJ2-7): KAGVTQTPRYLIKTRGQQVTLSCSPISGHRSVSWYQQTPGQGLQFLFEYFSETQRNKGNFPGRFSGRQFSNSRSEMNVSTLELGDSALYLCASSFSSHSYEQYFGPGTRLTVT.